This TCR beta chain is drawn from a study of blood T cell repertoires in COVID-19. Study overall: Samples taken during acute and convalescent COVID-19 were collected in the United States, Italy and Spain.

Per the original data handling: Amplified reference gene primers provided the basis for estimating nucleated cell counts. The method was immunoSEQ multiplex PCR; TCRdb's version includes in-frame clones alone and lacks a portion of them. V and J calls and clone size are given by that table; D and trimming were obtained from the DNA. This sample carries some 190,000 clones, about 80% of them seen once, and the ten largest clones take approximately 8.1%. Seattle patients were enrolled during active infection and followed longitudinally. V lost 2 bases and J 9 bases, leaving 11 bases between the germline ends. This CDR3 comprises 13 residues. Germline values: CDR1 KGHSH, CDR2 LQKENI.

This sequence was found in a woman in her sixties or seventies with COVID-19, enrolled during active disease. Specimen: peripheral blood. The chain carries TRBV18 and TRBJ1-5; possible D gene TRBD1, 6 bases. CDR3 DNA: TGTGCCAGCTCACCAGGGGGCGTTGGGCCCCAGCATTTT. As protein: CASSPGGVGPQHF.